These 23 T cell receptor beta chains were all obtained from the same sample, sequenced in a study of naive and memory T cell subsets. Two oligonucleotides, mixed equimolar, formed the beta constant-region primer covering TRBC1 and TRBC2. TCRdb independently ran MiXCR on the UMI-ligation and nested PCR reads; one entry per CDR3 protein. This sample has 130,000 to 150,000 distinct CDR3 sequences; approximately 15% occur once, and the top ten carry about 0.14%. Sequencing used naive CD4+ T cells from blood. The receptors were gathered from a human donor in good health.

In its sample, this clonotype was seen many times. The CDR3 nucleotides are TGTGCCAGCAGCGTTTCAACGGTATCGGTCTACGAGCAGTACTTC. It codes for CASSVSTVSVYEQYF. The chain recombines TRBV9 with TRBJ2-7; no definite D call. The CDR3 is made up of 15 amino acids. In germline, CDR1 is SGDLS, CDR2 YYNGEE. Trimming pared 2 bases from V and 3 bases from J, leaving 15 bases between.

The chain is built from TRBV11-2 and TRBJ1-1, with 9 bases lining up with TRBD1. Germline CDR1 SGHAT, CDR2 FQNNGV. The CDR3 length is 15 residues. The V gene end was trimmed by 3 bases and the J gene end by 1 base; junction bases not matched to a gene: 3. The CDR3 reads CASSFQQGANTEAFF. In DNA, the CDR3 is TGTGCCAGCAGCTTCCAACAGGGGGCGAACACTGAAGCTTTCTTT. The variable domain in full, completed from reference TRBV11-2 and TRBJ1-1, reads EAGVAQSPRYKIIEKRQSVAFWCNPISGHATLYWYQQILGQGPKLLIQFQNNGVVDDSQLPKDRFSAERLKGVDSTLKIQPAKLEDSAVYLCASSFQQGANTEAFFGQGTRLTVV.

This clonotype came up a few times. The rearrangement joins TRBV6-5 to TRBJ2-7; possibly TRBD2 for D (6 bases). The ends were cut back, 6 bases at V and 0 bases at J, with 15 bases in the middle. The CDR3 is made up of 15 amino acids. The germline CDR1 and CDR2 sequences are MNHEY and SVGAGI. The CDR3 coding sequence is TGTGCCAGCAGAGGAGGGCCGGGACCCTCCTACGAGCAGTACTTC. It yields the protein CASRGGPGPSYEQYF.

The rearrangement uses TRBV28 and TRBJ2-1; 7 nucleotides line up with TRBD2. CDR1 and CDR2 from the germline V gene are MDHEN and SYDVKM. V gave up 2 bases and J gave up 4 bases; unmatched junction bases: 5. The CDR3 length is 15 residues. This CDR3 is CASSLASGRYNEQFF. DNA of the CDR3: TGTGCCAGCAGTTTAGCTAGCGGAAGATACAATGAGCAGTTCTTC.

Only a few counts were recorded for this clonotype. The chain recombines TRBV9 with TRBJ2-5; D could derive from TRBD1 or TRBD2 (5 bases each). Trimming removed 5 bases from V and 7 bases from J, with 18 bases in between. CDR1 SGDLS and CDR2 YYNGEE come from the germline V gene. This CDR3 comprises 14 residues. The CDR3 DNA reads TGTGCCAGCAGTGTCACGGGGACGGATGGGACCCAGTACTTC. It yields the protein CASSVTGTDGTQYF.

The chain combines TRBV3-1 with TRBJ2-5, with 9 bases aligning to TRBD2. The CDR3 contains 17 residues. The ends lost 5 bases at V and 1 base at J; junction bases unmatched: 11. The germline V gene has CDR1 LGHDT and CDR2 YNNKEL (reference sequence). The CDR3 sequence is CASSINGLAFTQETQYF. As DNA, the CDR3 is TGTGCCAGCAGCATTAACGGACTAGCGTTTACCCAAGAGACCCAGTACTTC.

This clonotype has more than one count but fewer than ten. V gene TRBV12-3 or TRBV12-4 combines with J gene TRBJ1-2; 7 bases agree with TRBD1. The CDR3 is 15 amino acids. The J segment lost 0 bases and the V segment lost 5 bases, leaving 6 bases of the junction unmatched. DNA for the CDR3: TGTGCCAGCAGTCAAAGGGACAGATCTAACTATGGCTACACCTTC. Translating gives CASSQRDRSNYGYTF.

Ten or more counts support this clonotype. The chain combines TRBV7-9 with TRBJ1-1, with TRBD1 matching over 9 bases. Germline CDR1 reads SEHNR; CDR2 reads FQNEAQ (reference sequence). The CDR3 extends over 15 amino acids. V lost 3 bases and J lost 1; bases outside the gene matches: 3. CDR3 DNA sequence: TGTGCCAGCAGCTTGGAGGGACAGGGGAACACTGAAGCTTTCTTT. As protein: CASSLEGQGNTEAFF. Complete variable domain (other parts from reference TRBV7-9 and TRBJ1-1): DTGVSQNPRHKITKRGQNVTFRCDPISEHNRLYWYRQTLGQGPEFLTYFQNEAQLEKSRLLSDRFSAERPKGSFSTLEIQRTEQGDSAMYLCASSLEGQGNTEAFFGQGTRLTVV.

This clonotype has a handful of counts. The rearrangement uses TRBV6-5 and TRBJ2-1, with TRBD1 as a possible D gene (6 bases). V was trimmed by 2 bases and J by 1 base, leaving 9 bases between them. Germline V gene sequence: CDR1 MNHEY, CDR2 SVGAGI. This CDR3 has 15 residues. The CDR3 sequence is CASSYGQGSYNEQFF. The CDR3 bases are TGTGCCAGCAGTTACGGGCAGGGGTCCTACAATGAGCAGTTCTTC.

This clonotype has at least ten counts. The chain uses TRBV28 and TRBJ2-1; D perhaps matches TRBD1 (5 bases). Looked up from germline, CDR1 is MDHEN and CDR2 is SYDVKM. Between the trimmed V and J ends, which lost 3 bases and 4 bases, there was a span of 7 bases. This CDR3 spans 13 amino acids. As DNA, the CDR3 is TGTGCCAGCAGTTTCGACAGATACAATGAGCAGTTCTTC. Protein: CASSFDRYNEQFF.

This clonotype was seen a handful of times. The chain is built from TRBV7-9 and TRBJ1-1; weak D call: TRBD1 (5 bases). Germline values: CDR1 SEHNR, CDR2 FQNEAQ (reference sequence). This CDR3 has 16 amino acids. Trimming cost V 6 bases and J 4 bases, with 21 bases left between them. The CDR3 sequence: CASSPSGRFQGTEAFF. The CDR3 bases are TGTGCCAGCAGTCCAAGCGGTAGGTTTCAGGGCACTGAAGCTTTCTTT.

This clonotype was found a few times. CDR3 protein: CASGLRLGGHNEQFF. Here the CDR3 DNA reads TGTGCTAGTGGTTTGCGTCTAGGGGGCCACAATGAGCAGTTCTTC. The chain employs TRBV12-5 and TRBJ2-1; 7 bases align to TRBD1. The CDR3 is made up of 15 amino acids. V gave up 2 bases and J gave up 5 bases; unmatched junction bases: 6. CDR1 is LGHNT, CDR2 FRNRAP, per germline.

The chain recombines TRBV7-2 with TRBJ1-3; D unresolved. The CDR3 contains 15 residues. Germline loops: CDR1 SGHTA, CDR2 FQGNSA. Trimming removed 5 bases at V and 3 bases at J, with 14 bases between. CDR3 amino acids: CASSSKGYSGNTIYF. The DNA of the CDR3 is TGTGCCAGCAGCAGTAAAGGATACAGTGGAAACACCATATATTTT.

The gene calls are TRBV12-3 or TRBV12-4 and TRBJ2-1; 10 positions agree with TRBD1. The ends lost 6 bases at V and 6 bases at J; junction bases unmatched: 8. CDR3 length: 15 amino acids. The CDR3: CASRGTGVRGNEQFF. CDR3 DNA sequence: TGTGCCAGCAGGGGGACAGGGGTTAGGGGCAATGAGCAGTTCTTC.

This clonotype showed up just a few times. This rearrangement joins TRBV20-1 to TRBJ2-2, with D perhaps TRBD1 (6 bases). V was shortened by 0 bases and J by 6 bases, with 11 bases between the two germline ends. This CDR3 region has 14 residues. The V gene's germline CDR1 is DFQATT and CDR2 SNEGSKA (reference sequence). CDR3 in DNA: TGCAGTGCTAGAGATCCGGCAGGGGCCGGGGAGCTGTTTTTT. Encoded protein: CSARDPAGAGELFF.

The V and J genes are TRBV6-6 and TRBJ2-7; no firm D call. Trimming removed 9 bases at V and 1 base at J, with 13 bases between. Germline-derived CDR1 and CDR2 are MNHNY and SVGAGI (reference sequence). The CDR3 extends over 13 amino acids. CDR3 in amino acids: CASSYDRSYEQYF. The CDR3 coding sequence is TGTGCCAGTTCGTATGACCGTTCCTACGAGCAGTACTTC.

V is TRBV15 and J is TRBJ2-3; D is unclear. The V gene's germline CDR1 is LNHNV and CDR2 YYDKDF (reference sequence). The CDR3 is made up of 14 amino acids. V lost 0 bases and J 4 bases, leaving 8 bases between the germline ends. In DNA form, the CDR3 reads TGTGCCACCAGCAGAGATCGGGCAGCAGATACGCAGTATTTT. This codes for CATSRDRAADTQYF.

A few counts support this clonotype. The V call is TRBV5-1, the J call TRBJ2-5; no definite D call. The CDR3 extends over 15 amino acids. The germline V gene has CDR1 SGHRS and CDR2 YFSETQ. Between the trimmed V and J ends, which lost 4 bases and 3 bases, there was a span of 16 bases. The CDR3 coding sequence is TGCGCCAGCAGCCTCCTCGACCTTGTAAAAGAGACCCAGTACTTC. Its translation: CASSLLDLVKETQYF.

The V call is TRBV27, the J call TRBJ2-7; a weak D match, TRBD1 (5 bases). This CDR3 region has 16 residues. The germline V gene has CDR1 MNHEY and CDR2 SMNVEV (reference sequence). Trimming took 4 bases from V and 5 from J, leaving 21 bases between them. DNA for the CDR3: TGTGCCAGCAGTTCGGCAGGGATGACCGAGGCCCACGAGCAGTACTTC. Translating gives CASSSAGMTEAHEQYF.

This clonotype was counted only a few times. The chain has TRBV5-1 and TRBJ2-1, with D possibly TRBD1 on 5 matching bases. This CDR3 has 14 residues. The ends were cut back, 4 bases at V and 0 bases at J, with 8 bases in the middle. The germline CDR1 and CDR2 sequences are SGHRS and YFSETQ. The CDR3, as DNA: TGCGCCAGCAGCGCGCAGGGCTCCTACAATGAGCAGTTCTTC. Residues: CASSAQGSYNEQFF.

This clonotype appeared a few times. V is TRBV7-3 and J is TRBJ2-5; 12 bases match TRBD2. The CDR3 spans 15 residues. J was trimmed by 5 bases and V by 5 bases; bases with no gene match: 6. Germline V CDR1 and CDR2: SGHTA, FQGTGA. The DNA for the CDR3 is TGTGCCAGCAGCCAGACTAGCGGGAGAGGGGAGACCCAGTACTTC. Its protein is CASSQTSGRGETQYF.

This clonotype was counted ten times or more. This chain links TRBV7-2 with TRBJ2-4; 11 positions match TRBD2. CDR1 and CDR2 (germline): SGHTA, FQGNSA. V shed 1 base and J 7 bases; nucleotides not matched to a gene: 15. This CDR3 spans 19 amino acids. CDR3 DNA: TGTGCCAGCAGCTTAGGGAAAGGTCTAGCGGGAGGACGAGGGAACATTCAGTACTTC. Amino acids: CASSLGKGLAGGRGNIQYF.

The chain employs TRBV4-2 and TRBJ2-5; D gene ambiguous. V was trimmed by 0 bases and J by 5 bases, leaving 7 bases between them. Germline V gene sequence: CDR1 LGHNA, CDR2 YNFKEQ. The CDR3 runs to 13 residues. The CDR3 spells CASSQDSRETQYF. CDR3 DNA sequence: TGTGCCAGCAGCCAAGATTCACGGGAGACCCAGTACTTC.